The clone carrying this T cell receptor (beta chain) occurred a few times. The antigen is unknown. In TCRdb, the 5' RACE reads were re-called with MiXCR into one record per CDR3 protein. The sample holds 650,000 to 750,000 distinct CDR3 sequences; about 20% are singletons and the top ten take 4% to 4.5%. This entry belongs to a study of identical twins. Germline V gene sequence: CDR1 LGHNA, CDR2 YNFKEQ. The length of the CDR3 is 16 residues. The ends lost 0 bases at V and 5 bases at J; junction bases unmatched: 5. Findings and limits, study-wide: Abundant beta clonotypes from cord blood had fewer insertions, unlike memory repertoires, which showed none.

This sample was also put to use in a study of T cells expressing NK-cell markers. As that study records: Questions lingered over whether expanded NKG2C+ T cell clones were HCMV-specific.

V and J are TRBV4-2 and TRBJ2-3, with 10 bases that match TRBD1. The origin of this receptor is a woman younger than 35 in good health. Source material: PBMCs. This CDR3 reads CASSQDRGQGLDTQYF. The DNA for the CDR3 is TGTGCCAGCAGCCAAGATAGGGGACAGGGGCTAGATACGCAGTATTTT.